Listed below are T cell receptor beta chains from one sample, sequenced in a study of T cell changes during pregnancy in multiple sclerosis. Only in-frame clones appear in the TCRdb table, and some are missing; sequencing was by immunoSEQ multiplex PCR. This sample yields 45,000 to 60,000 clones, of which roughly 92% are seen a single time; 0.65% to 0.85% belongs to the top ten. Sequenced material: CD4+ T cells from peripheral blood mononuclear cells, taken in the third trimester of pregnancy. The source is a female donor with multiple sclerosis, enrolled in a pregnancy study. Each CDR3 is given with its conserved first and last residue.

TRBV6-5	15	TRBJ2-2	CASKPDSRITGELFF
TRBV5-4	14	TRBJ1-2	CASSYTGNRDGYTF
TRBV18	14	TRBJ1-1	CASSDHRFLTEAFF
TRBV11-2	12	TRBJ1-1	CASSLLGGAAFF
TRBV4-3	18	TRBJ1-2	CASSQSAAQQQGVYGYTF
TRBV4-3	16	TRBJ1-2	CASSLISGTGRGGYTF
TRBV6-5	15	TRBJ2-7	CASSPTGTANYEQYF
TRBV5-6	15	TRBJ1-2	CASSPAGQGSYGYTF
TRBV9	15	TRBJ1-2	CASSAGTGHNYGYTF
TRBV19	16	TRBJ1-1	CASSPSPGRVNTEAFF
TRBV9	15	TRBJ2-3	CASSVEIAGVDTQYF
TRBV7-2	13	TRBJ1-2	CASSRDTLYGYTF
TRBV2	17	TRBJ2-3	CASRAGSGTGRSDTQYF
TRBV13	13	TRBJ2-7	CASSLGGHYEQYF
TRBV5-6	14	TRBJ2-1	CASSLADRGNEQFF
TRBV4-2	17	TRBJ1-4	CASSLGGGGQGNEKLFF
TRBV25-1	13	TRBJ1-1	CASKASGRAEAFF
TRBV2	14	TRBJ1-4	CASSKTGVNEKLFF
TRBV9	13	TRBJ1-4	CASSPGGNEKLFF
TRBV6-6	14	TRBJ1-2	CASSPPGGYYGYTF